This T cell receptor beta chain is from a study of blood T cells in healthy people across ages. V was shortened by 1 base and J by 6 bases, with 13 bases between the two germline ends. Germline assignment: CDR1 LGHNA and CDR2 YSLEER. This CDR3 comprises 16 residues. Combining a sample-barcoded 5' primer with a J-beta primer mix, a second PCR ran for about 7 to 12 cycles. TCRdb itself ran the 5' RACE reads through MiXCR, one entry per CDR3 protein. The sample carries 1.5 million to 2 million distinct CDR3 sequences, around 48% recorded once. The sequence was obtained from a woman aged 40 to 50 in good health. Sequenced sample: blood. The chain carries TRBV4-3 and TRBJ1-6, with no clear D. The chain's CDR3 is CASSQVMEQRNSPLHF. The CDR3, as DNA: TGCGCCAGCAGCCAAGTAATGGAGCAACGTAATTCACCCCTCCACTTT.